These 6 T cell receptor beta chains originate from one sample sequenced in a study of radiotherapy plus CTLA-4 blockade in lung cancer. Using immunoSEQ multiplex PCR, the repertoire was profiled, and TCRdb retains in-frame clones only, with some absent. The sample has 55,000 to 85,000 clones, approximately 79% seen once. The specimen comprised peripheral blood, sampled from a patient treated with radiotherapy plus ipilimumab. The receptors stem from a human donor with non-small cell lung cancer whose response to radiotherapy plus ipilimumab could not be evaluated. Some clones in this sample may be carry-over from other donors' samples.

J is TRBJ1-2 and V is TRBV5-1; D is possibly TRBD1 (5 bases). V lost 0 bases and J lost 0, with 9 bases in between. The CDR3 consists of 15 residues. The V gene's germline CDR1 is SGHRS and CDR2 YFSETQ. CDR3 region: CASSLGGRANYGYTF. The CDR3 DNA reads as TGCGCCAGCAGCTTGGGGGGCAGAGCTAACTATGGCTACACCTTC.

CDR3 protein: CASSQARTPQETQYF. CDR3 in DNA: TGCGCCAGCAGCCAAGCTAGGACACCCCAAGAGACCCAGTACTTC. The chain carries TRBV4-1 and TRBJ2-5, with D possibly matching TRBD1 (5 bases). The CDR3 extends over 15 amino acids. In germline, CDR1 is MGHRA, CDR2 YSYEKL. V lost 1 base and J lost 1, with 10 bases in between.

This sequence joins TRBV19 and TRBJ1-6, with a possible D match to TRBD1 (6 bases). V lost 6 bases, J lost 7 bases, and 10 bases lay in between. Germline CDR1 and CDR2: LNHDA and SQIVND (reference sequence). This CDR3 is 13 amino acids long. The CDR3 region is CASSLQGNSPLHF. CDR3 DNA sequence: TGTGCCAGTAGCCTTCAGGGGAATTCACCCCTCCACTTT.

This clone was detected a few times. This rearrangement joins TRBV11-2 to TRBJ2-5, with 7 bases lining up with TRBD2. After removal of 0 bases from V and 2 bases from J, the junction contained 6 bases not matched to a gene. This CDR3 contains 16 residues. Germline V CDR1 and CDR2: SGHAT, FQNNGV. The CDR3 loop is CASSLDLADIQETQYF. CDR3 sequence (DNA): TGTGCCAGCAGCTTAGACCTAGCGGATATTCAAGAGACCCAGTACTTC. The whole variable domain, filled in from reference TRBV11-2 and TRBJ2-5, reads EAGVAQSPRYKIIEKRQSVAFWCNPISGHATLYWYQQILGQGPKLLIQFQNNGVVDDSQLPKDRFSAERLKGVDSTLKIQPAKLEDSAVYLCASSLDLADIQETQYFGPGTRLLVL.

The chain is built from TRBV7-9 and TRBJ2-5, with 8 bases lining up with TRBD1. The V gene end was trimmed by 2 bases and the J gene end by 1 base; junction bases not matched to a gene: 3. Germline assignment: CDR1 SEHNR and CDR2 FQNEAQ (reference sequence). This CDR3 comprises 15 residues. CDR3 in amino acids: CASSLRTGTQETQYF. The CDR3 bases are TGTGCCAGCAGCTTAAGGACAGGGACCCAAGAGACCCAGTACTTC.

The chain joins TRBV7-9 to TRBJ2-3; D is undetermined. The germline V gene has CDR1 SEHNR and CDR2 FQNEAQ (reference sequence). The length of the CDR3 is 15 residues. Trimming removed 4 bases at V and 0 bases at J, with 11 bases between. CDR3 nucleotide sequence: TGTGCCAGCAGCTACCTCTCGGGTAGCACAGATACGCAGTATTTT. Translated: CASSYLSGSTDTQYF. Based on the CDR3 plus reference TRBV7-9 and TRBJ2-3, the full variable domain is DTGVSQNPRHKITKRGQNVTFRCDPISEHNRLYWYRQTLGQGPEFLTYFQNEAQLEKSRLLSDRFSAERPKGSFSTLEIQRTEQGDSAMYLCASSYLSGSTDTQYFGPGTRLTVL.